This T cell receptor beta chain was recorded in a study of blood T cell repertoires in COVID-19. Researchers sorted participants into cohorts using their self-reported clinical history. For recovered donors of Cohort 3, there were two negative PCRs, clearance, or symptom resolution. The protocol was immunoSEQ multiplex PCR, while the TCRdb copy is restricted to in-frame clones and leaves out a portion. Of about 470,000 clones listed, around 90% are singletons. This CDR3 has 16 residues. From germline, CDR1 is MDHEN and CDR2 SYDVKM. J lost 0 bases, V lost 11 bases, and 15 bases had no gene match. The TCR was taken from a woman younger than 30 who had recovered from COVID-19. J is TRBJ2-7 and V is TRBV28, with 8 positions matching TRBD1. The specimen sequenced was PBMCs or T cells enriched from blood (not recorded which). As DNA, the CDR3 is TGTGCCTTTCCCGGGCAGGGGGCGAAGGGCTCCTACGAGCAGTACTTC. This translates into CAFPGQGAKGSYEQYF. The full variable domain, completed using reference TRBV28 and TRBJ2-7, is DVKVTQSSRYLVKRTGEKVFLECVQDMDHENMFWYRQDPGLGLRLIYFSYDVKMKEKGDIPEGYSVSREKKERFSLILESASTNQTSMYLCAFPGQGAKGSYEQYFGPGTRLTVT.